This TCR beta chain derives from a study of blood T cell repertoires in COVID-19. Whole-study context: Donors in the United States, Italy and Spain gave samples during acute or convalescent COVID-19.

Cohorts were assigned according to the clinical history that participants reported. Per the original methods: Cell counts per sample came from amplifying reference gene primers. The assay was immunoSEQ multiplex PCR, and TCRdb's table has in-frame clones only and misses some. V and J calls and clone size are as listed in that table; D and trimming were resolved from the DNA. The sample contains around 270,000 clones, roughly 88% of which appear only once. Germline V lookup: CDR1 MDHEN, CDR2 SYDVKM. Losses at the gene ends were 6 bases for V and 5 bases for J; bases not matched to a gene: 16. CDR3 length: 17 amino acids.

The sequenced material came from PBMCs or T cells enriched from blood (not recorded which). The chain employs TRBV28 and TRBJ1-2; 9 nucleotides match TRBD1. This TCR was recovered from a middle-aged woman who had been exposed to COVID-19. The CDR3 bases are TGTGCCAGCAGCTGGGACAGGGAGGAGAGAATGCCGTATGGCTACACCTTC. Its protein is CASSWDREERMPYGYTF.